This T cell receptor (beta chain) was identified during a study of blood T cells in healthy people across ages. Combining a sample-barcoded 5' primer with a J-beta primer mix, a second PCR ran for 7 to 11 cycles. Every cDNA molecule bore a tag from a template-switch adaptor containing 12 random nucleotides. TCRdb reprocessed the 5' RACE reads with MiXCR, giving one entry per CDR3 protein. In the table there are about 590,000 distinct CDR3 sequences, roughly 31% of which are singletons. Details on this clonotype: Antigen specificity is unknown.

CDR3 length equals 13 residues. Germline V lookup: CDR1 LNHDA, CDR2 SQIVND (reference sequence). Trimming stripped 3 bases from V and 5 bases from J, with 7 bases between. Sample donors were healthy Caucasian individuals that came from Russia, aged about 6 to 100. Points from the study as a whole: Bulk PBMC profiling left naive and antigen-experienced comparisons inconclusive. Per-million-T-cell TCR beta diversity fell roughly linearly with age.

Sequencing was performed on blood. J is TRBJ1-4 and V is TRBV19; D gene uncertain. This TCR derives from an elderly woman in good health. The CDR3 DNA sequence: TGTGCCAGTAGTATCGGATTCAATGAAAAACTGTTTTTT. Its translation: CASSIGFNEKLFF.